This record covers a single T cell receptor (beta chain). The antigen is undetermined. Germline V gives CDR1 SEHNR, CDR2 FQNEAQ (reference sequence). This CDR3 has 16 residues. Trimming shortened V by 1 base and J by 5 bases, and 17 bases separated the two germline ends. The entry originates in a study of radiotherapy plus CTLA-4 blockade in lung cancer. Study in general: There were objective responses in roughly 17% of patients, and roughly 32% had disease control.

Profiling relied on immunoSEQ multiplex PCR, and the TCRdb table lists in-frame clones only, not all of them. The sample consists of tens of thousands of clones, approximately 76% of them appearing once. People whose metastatic non-small-cell lung cancer was chemo-refractory got focal radiation along with CTLA-4 blockade by ipilimumab. Regarding the study as a whole: Radiotherapy with ipilimumab was followed by blood expansion of tumor-derived clones. The best predictor of response was reported to be early blood T cell clone dynamics, with interferon-beta.

This sequence originates from a human donor with non-small cell lung cancer who had stable disease on radiotherapy plus ipilimumab. Here the sequenced sample was peripheral blood, taken from a patient treated with radiotherapy plus ipilimumab. The chain has TRBV7-9 and TRBJ2-5; tentatively, D is TRBD1 (7 bases). CDR3 nucleotide sequence: TGTGCCAGCAGCTTAGTTGGGCAGGGGGGTTTCGAGACCCAGTACTTC. It codes for CASSLVGQGGFETQYF.